Below, 28 T cell receptor beta chains from the same sample are listed, as sequenced in a study of shared clonotypes between healthy human individuals. Clones were read by immunoSEQ multiplex PCR, and TCRdb kept only the in-frame ones, dropping some. This table has 950,000 to 1,300,000 clones, 75% appearing once. Sequencing input: memory CD4+ T cells sorted from blood. Regarding subset: CD45RA-negative fraction. These receptors were obtained from a man between 18 and 29 years old in good health.

The chain joins TRBV10-3 to TRBJ1-3; 9 bases match TRBD1. V was clipped by 6 bases and J by 0 bases; unmatched bases: 12. CDR3 length: 18 residues. CDR1 is ENHRY, CDR2 SYGVKD, per germline. CDR3 bases: TGTGCCATCAGCGGACAGGGGTCGGGGCTTGGCTCTGGAAACACCATATATTTT. Amino acid sequence: CAISGQGSGLGSGNTIYF.

This chain links TRBV6-1 with TRBJ1-1; weak D call: TRBD1 (5 bases). V was trimmed by 6 bases and J by 0 bases, leaving 14 bases between them. CDR3 length: 15 amino acids. Germline assignment: CDR1 MNHNS and CDR2 SASEGT. The CDR3 DNA reads TGTGCCAGCAGGCGAAGGGGTCCCATGAACACTGAAGCTTTCTTT. Translated, it gives CASRRRGPMNTEAFF.

This clone occurred a few times. This chain uses TRBV6-5 with TRBJ2-6; D is perhaps TRBD2 (6 bases). CDR1 MNHEY and CDR2 SVGAGI come from the germline V gene. This CDR3 has 15 residues. V was clipped by 4 bases and J by 7 bases, with 14 bases between them. The CDR3: CASSSRWGEANVLTF. The CDR3 nucleotides are TGTGCCAGCAGTTCCCGGTGGGGGGAAGCCAACGTCCTGACTTTC.

The J gene is TRBJ2-7, the V gene TRBV5-1, with TRBD1 matching 7 bases. The ends lost 4 bases at V and 4 bases at J; junction bases unmatched: 2. CDR3 length equals 12 residues. Germline loops: CDR1 SGHRS, CDR2 YFSETQ. The CDR3 bases are TGCGCCAGCAGCGGGGACAGATACGAGCAGTACTTC. Amino acid sequence: CASSGDRYEQYF. Combining the CDR3 with reference TRBV5-1 and TRBJ2-7 gives the whole variable domain KAGVTQTPRYLIKTRGQQVTLSCSPISGHRSVSWYQQTPGQGLQFLFEYFSETQRNKGNFPGRFSGRQFSNSRSEMNVSTLELGDSALYLCASSGDRYEQYFGPGTRLTVT.

This chain uses TRBV28 with TRBJ1-2, with 8 bases matching TRBD1. The V gene's germline CDR1 is MDHEN and CDR2 SYDVKM. This CDR3 contains 17 residues. V lost 6 bases to trimming and J lost 5 bases; unmatched junction nucleotides: 17. This CDR3 is CASSLKGPTGVNYGYTF. In nucleotides, the CDR3 is TGTGCCAGCAGCCTAAAGGGACCGACAGGGGTAAATTATGGCTACACCTTC.

This clone appeared a few times. The V gene is TRBV30, the J gene TRBJ1-1; a weak D match, TRBD1 (5 bases). CDR1 GTSNPN and CDR2 SVGIG come from the germline V gene (reference sequence). The CDR3 is 14 residues long. The V end lost 2 bases, the J end lost 0 bases, and 10 bases lay between the germline ends. CDR3 nucleotide sequence: TGTGCCTGGAGTCGGAGACAGATGAACACTGAAGCTTTCTTT. Translating it yields CAWSRRQMNTEAFF.

The genes are TRBV5-1 and TRBJ1-6; D not resolved. The germline V gene encodes CDR1 SGHRS and CDR2 YFSETQ. Between the trimmed V and J ends, which lost 7 bases and 2 bases, there was a span of 13 bases. This CDR3 is built from 15 residues. CDR3: CASRREGPYNSPLHF. CDR3 in DNA: TGCGCCAGCCGCCGCGAGGGCCCCTATAATTCACCCCTCCACTTT. The whole variable domain, filled in from reference TRBV5-1 and TRBJ1-6, reads KAGVTQTPRYLIKTRGQQVTLSCSPISGHRSVSWYQQTPGQGLQFLFEYFSETQRNKGNFPGRFSGRQFSNSRSEMNVSTLELGDSALYLCASRREGPYNSPLHFGNGTRLTVT.

The gene calls are TRBV28 and TRBJ1-2, with D hard to call. V lost 9 bases and J 4 bases, leaving 21 bases between the germline ends. CDR1 is MDHEN and CDR2 is SYDVKM in the germline V gene. This CDR3 contains 15 residues. The CDR3, as DNA: TGTGCCAGTCAGTTGTCAAGTATCCTGAGCTATGGCTACACCTTC. It yields the protein CASQLSSILSYGYTF.

The genes are TRBV21-1 and TRBJ2-3; TRBD1 is the table's D call, not checked against the DNA. TRBV21-1 is a known pseudogene. This CDR3 spans 14 amino acids. The CDR3 region is CASRDRVSTDTQYF. The DNA for the CDR3 is TGTGCCAGCAGGGACAGGGTGAGCACAGATACGCAGTATTTT.

This clone was found a few times. The rearrangement joins TRBV5-4 to TRBJ1-3, with a possible D match to TRBD1 (5 bases). The length of the CDR3 is 16 residues. From germline, CDR1 is SGHNT and CDR2 YYREEE (reference sequence). V dropped 0 bases and J dropped 2 bases, with 12 bases sitting between them. The CDR3 DNA is TGTGCCAGCAGCTTGGGAGGGGCGGCGGCTGGAAACACCATATATTTT. Its protein product is CASSLGGAAAGNTIYF.

This chain links TRBV20-1 with TRBJ1-4; D is undetermined. Germline lookup yields CDR1 DFQATT and CDR2 SNEGSKA (reference sequence). The CDR3 runs to 11 residues. Trimming cost V 4 bases and J 8 bases, with 8 bases left between them. In DNA form, the CDR3 reads TGCAGTGCTAATACGGGGGAAAAACTGTTTTTT. Translating gives CSANTGEKLFF.

This rearrangement joins TRBV7-8 to TRBJ1-3, with D perhaps TRBD1 (6 bases). V dropped 4 bases and J dropped 0 bases, with 13 bases sitting between them. The CDR3 contains 16 residues. Per the germline V gene, CDR1 is SGHVS and CDR2 is FQNEAQ. The CDR3 coding sequence is TGTGCCAGCAGCTCCAGGGGCGGATACTCTGGAAACACCATATATTTT. This sequence encodes CASSSRGGYSGNTIYF.

This clone showed up many times. The chain couples TRBV6-6 to TRBJ2-7; TRBD1 matches at 8 bases. This CDR3 is 15 amino acids long. Unmatched junction bases numbered 12, after V lost 5 bases and J lost 6 bases. CDR1 and CDR2 from the germline V gene are MNHNY and SVGAGI (reference sequence). CDR3 amino acids: CASSTPGGASGEQYF. In nucleotides, the CDR3 is TGTGCCAGCAGTACACCAGGGGGCGCATCGGGCGAGCAGTACTTC.

The chain joins TRBV18 to TRBJ1-2; 7 positions match TRBD1. CDR1 and CDR2 (germline): KGHSH, LQKENI. The CDR3 extends over 14 amino acids. V dropped 4 bases and J dropped 6; count of bases not matched to a gene: 8. Written as DNA, the CDR3 is TGTGCCAGCTCACAGGGACAGTTCTCAGATGGCTACACCTTC. It is translated as CASSQGQFSDGYTF.

V and J are TRBV5-6 and TRBJ2-5, with 9 bases fitting TRBD1. The CDR3 is 14 residues long. J lost 5 bases, V lost 4 bases, and 6 bases had no gene match. The germline V gene has CDR1 SGHDT and CDR2 YYEEEE. The CDR3 spells CASSGTGGAETQYF. In DNA form, the CDR3 reads TGTGCCAGCAGCGGAACAGGGGGCGCGGAGACCCAGTACTTC.

V usage is TRBV2 and J usage is TRBJ2-7; 11 bases are shared with TRBD1. Looked up from germline, CDR1 is SNHLY and CDR2 is FYNNEI. The CDR3 contains 15 residues. Germline trimming cut 4 bases from V and 6 bases from J; bases unmatched to any gene: 8. The CDR3 DNA sequence: TGTGCCAGCAGTGGGAGGTGGACAGGGGGCCCCGAGCAGTACTTC. Translated: CASSGRWTGGPEQYF.

The gene calls are TRBV5-4 and TRBJ1-1; D not resolved. V dropped 0 bases and J dropped 7 bases, with 7 bases sitting between them. The CDR3 totals 12 residues. From germline, CDR1 is SGHNT and CDR2 YYREEE (reference sequence). The CDR3 nucleotides read TGTGCCAGCAGCTTGGGGCAGAATGAAGCTTTCTTT. The encoded protein is CASSLGQNEAFF. Combining the CDR3 with reference TRBV5-4 and TRBJ1-1 gives the whole variable domain ETGVTQSPTHLIKTRGQQVTLRCSSQSGHNTVSWYQQALGQGPQFIFQYYREEENGRGNFPPRFSGLQFPNYSSELNVNALELDDSALYLCASSLGQNEAFFGQGTRLTVV.

The chain links TRBV5-4 to TRBJ2-5, with 11 bases that match TRBD2. After removal of 8 bases from V and 7 bases from J, the junction contained 10 bases not matched to a gene. Per germline, CDR1 SGHNT and CDR2 YYREEE (reference sequence). CDR3 length: 14 amino acids. The CDR3 nucleotides are TGTGCCAGTTCATTAGCGGGGGGGCACGGGACCCAGTACTTC. Its translation is CASSLAGGHGTQYF.

This sequence joins TRBV19 and TRBJ1-1, with D unresolved. CDR1 and CDR2 from the germline V gene are LNHDA and SQIVND (reference sequence). The CDR3 consists of 11 residues. V was shortened by 7 bases and J by 1 base, with 4 bases between the two germline ends. CDR3 amino acids: CASTRNTEAFF. DNA for the CDR3: TGTGCCAGTACCAGGAACACTGAAGCTTTCTTT. The whole variable domain, remainder taken from reference TRBV19 and TRBJ1-1, is DGGITQSPKYLFRKEGQNVTLSCEQNLNHDAMYWYRQDPGQGLRLIYYSQIVNDFQKGDIAEGYSVSREKKESFPLTVTSAQKNPTAFYLCASTRNTEAFFGQGTRLTVV.

This clone showed up many times. V and J are TRBV19 and TRBJ2-2; TRBD1 might be the D (7 bases). From germline, CDR1 is LNHDA and CDR2 SQIVND (reference sequence). Between the trimmed V and J ends, which lost 7 bases and 4 bases, there was a span of 16 bases. The CDR3 extends over 15 amino acids. The CDR3 spells CASMEGARSTGELFF. The CDR3 nucleotides read TGTGCCAGTATGGAGGGGGCGCGTTCCACCGGGGAGCTGTTTTTT.

This clone was counted between two and nine times. The chain has TRBV7-8 and TRBJ1-6; 9 bases are a match to TRBD1. V lost 7 bases, J lost 7 bases, and 8 bases stayed unmatched. Germline V gene lookup returns CDR1 SGHVS and CDR2 FQNEAQ. This CDR3 comprises 15 residues. CDR3 coding DNA: TGTGCCAGCACTATCGCCGGGACAGGGAATTCACCCCTCCACTTT. It is translated as CASTIAGTGNSPLHF.

This clone has just one count. The J gene is TRBJ2-5, the V gene TRBV4-1; no definite D call. The CDR3 spans 12 residues. The V gene lost 0 bases and the J gene lost 7 bases, with 6 bases spanning the gap. Looked up from germline, CDR1 is MGHRA and CDR2 is YSYEKL. Here the CDR3 reads CASSQDPRTQYF. The CDR3 nucleotides are TGCGCCAGCAGCCAAGATCCCCGGACCCAGTACTTC.

The chain joins TRBV5-1 to TRBJ2-3; D gene unclear. Per germline, CDR1 SGHRS and CDR2 YFSETQ. The CDR3 covers 14 residues. Trimming took off 7 bases at V and 5 bases at J, with 17 bases between the two ends. The CDR3 region is CASQRAPSQDTQYF. In nucleotides, the CDR3 is TGCGCCAGCCAGCGCGCACCCAGTCAAGATACGCAGTATTTT.

The V and J genes are TRBV5-4 and TRBJ1-4, with TRBD1 matching 8 bases. Germline CDR1 SGHNT, CDR2 YYREEE (reference sequence). The length of the CDR3 is 15 residues. With 4 bases clipped from V and 2 bases from J, the junction kept 4 bases outside the gene matches. CDR3 protein: CASSQDRATNEKLFF. Written as DNA, the CDR3 is TGTGCCAGCAGCCAGGACAGGGCCACTAATGAAAAACTGTTTTTT.

This clone was observed a single time. This chain joins TRBV11-2 and TRBJ2-5; 13 nucleotides agree with TRBD2. Germline-derived CDR1 and CDR2 are SGHAT and FQNNGV. V dropped 1 base and J dropped 2; count of bases not matched to a gene: 7. The CDR3 loop spans 18 amino acids. The CDR3 nucleotides are TGTGCCAGCAGCTTAGGACTAGCGGGGGGCGCGAAGCAAGAGACCCAGTACTTC. It codes for CASSLGLAGGAKQETQYF.

The chain employs TRBV5-8 and TRBJ1-2, with no clear D. Germline loops: CDR1 SGHTS, CDR2 YDEGEE. CDR3 size: 11 residues. Deletions cut 4 bases from V and 8 bases from J, with 9 bases between. CDR3 coding DNA: TGTGCCAGCAGCCGCGGAGTCGGCTACACCTTC. This sequence encodes CASSRGVGYTF.

The genes are TRBV30 and TRBJ2-7; D call uncertain. Germline V lookup: CDR1 GTSNPN, CDR2 SVGIG (reference sequence). V was cut by 2 bases and J by 0 bases, with 5 bases left in between. The length of the CDR3 is 12 residues. The DNA of the CDR3 is TGTGCCTGGAGTCCGAACTCCTACGAGCAGTACTTC. Translating it yields CAWSPNSYEQYF. The full variable domain, with the rest looked up from reference TRBV30 and TRBJ2-7, is SQTIHQWPATLVQPVGSPLSLECTVEGTSNPNLYWYRQAAGRGLQLLFYSVGIGQISSEVPQNLSASRPQDRQFILSSKKLLLSDSGFYLCAWSPNSYEQYFGPGTRLTVT.

This rearrangement joins TRBV28 to TRBJ1-6; 7 positions agree with TRBD1. CDR1 and CDR2 (germline): MDHEN, SYDVKM. V dropped 5 bases and J dropped 6; count of bases not matched to a gene: 4. CDR3 length: 14 amino acids. The CDR3 is CASSLGQSNSPLHF. Written as DNA, the CDR3 is TGTGCCAGCAGTCTGGGACAGTCTAATTCACCCCTCCACTTT.